These T cell receptor beta chains were read from a single sample in a study of spatial heterogeneity in lung cancer. MiXCR, applied by TCRdb to the 5' RACE reads, yields one record per CDR3 protein. This sample has fewer than 45,000 distinct CDR3 sequences, with more than 9% found just once. Source: PBMCs, taken at follow-up. These TCRs come from a female donor with early-stage non-small cell lung cancer. CDR3s include the opening cysteine and the closing phenylalanine or tryptophan. The D gene is left open where the match is weak. Not every row has a clone size; where given, it reads once, few, many or a size class.

v_call: TRBV18; j_call: TRBJ2-2; clone_size: many; d_call: .; cdr3_aa: CASSPVRTANTGELFF; cdr3_nt: TGTGCCAGCTCACCGGTCCGGACAGCGAACACCGGGGAGCTGTTTTTT
v_call: TRBV11-2; j_call: TRBJ2-7; clone_size: .; d_call: .; cdr3_aa: CASSSPATPYEQYF; cdr3_nt: TGTGCCAGCAGCTCTCCCGCGACGCCTTACGAGCAGTACTTC
v_call: TRBV5-1; j_call: TRBJ2-5; clone_size: many; d_call: .; cdr3_aa: CASSRTSAQETQYF; cdr3_nt: TGCGCCAGCAGCCGGACCAGCGCCCAAGAGACCCAGTACTTC
v_call: TRBV7-3; j_call: TRBJ2-3; clone_size: few; d_call: TRBD2; cdr3_aa: CASSRTPSGDSSTQYF; cdr3_nt: TGTGCCAGCAGCCGAACCCCTAGCGGGGACTCTTCCACGCAGTATTTT
v_call: TRBV5-6; j_call: TRBJ1-1; clone_size: many; d_call: .; cdr3_aa: CASSMDLRPEAFF; cdr3_nt: TGTGCCAGCAGCATGGATCTCAGGCCAGAAGCTTTCTTT
v_call: TRBV5-1; j_call: TRBJ2-7; clone_size: few; d_call: TRBD1; cdr3_aa: CASSLSLGTGLSYEQYF; cdr3_nt: TGCGCCAGCAGCTTGTCTTTGGGGACAGGCTTATCCTACGAGCAGTACTTC
v_call: TRBV4-3; j_call: TRBJ2-3; clone_size: .; d_call: TRBD2; cdr3_aa: CASSQDVSQAGGRTDTQYF; cdr3_nt: TGCGCCAGCAGCCAAGATGTTTCTCAAGCGGGGGGCCGCACAGATACGCAGTATTTT
v_call: TRBV6-2/TRBV6-3; j_call: TRBJ2-7; clone_size: .; d_call: TRBD1; cdr3_aa: CASSYSRDRVTYEQNF; cdr3_nt: TGTGCCAGCAGTTACTCTCGGGACAGGGTAACCTACGAGCAGAACTTC
v_call: TRBV28; j_call: TRBJ2-7; clone_size: .; d_call: .; cdr3_aa: CASSFLAGEQYF; cdr3_nt: TGTGCCAGCAGTTTCTTGGCTGGCGAGCAGTACTTC
v_call: TRBV29-1; j_call: TRBJ1-1; clone_size: few; d_call: .; cdr3_aa: CSGGSGNPNTEAFF; cdr3_nt: TGCAGCGGGGGTAGCGGGAACCCGAACACTGAAGCTTTCTTT
v_call: TRBV19; j_call: TRBJ1-2; clone_size: many; d_call: TRBD1; cdr3_aa: CASSSGQSHYGYTF; cdr3_nt: TGTGCCAGTAGTTCGGGACAGAGTCACTATGGCTACACCTTC
v_call: TRBV29-1; j_call: TRBJ2-3; clone_size: many; d_call: .; cdr3_aa: CSAPGVLITDTQYF; cdr3_nt: TGCAGCGCCCCCGGGGTTCTGATCACAGATACGCAGTATTTT
v_call: TRBV11-2; j_call: TRBJ2-1; clone_size: many; d_call: .; cdr3_aa: CASSSTSSSYNEQFF; cdr3_nt: TGTGCCAGCAGCTCAACCTCAAGCTCCTACAATGAGCAGTTCTTC
v_call: TRBV7-9; j_call: TRBJ2-7; clone_size: few; d_call: TRBD1; cdr3_aa: CASSSPGQGSYEQYF; cdr3_nt: TGTGCCAGCAGCTCCCCGGGACAGGGATCCTACGAGCAGTACTTC
v_call: TRBV18; j_call: TRBJ2-7; clone_size: .; d_call: .; cdr3_aa: CASSQIRGYEQYF; cdr3_nt: TGTGCCAGCTCGCAAATCCGCGGGTACGAGCAGTACTTC
v_call: TRBV5-1; j_call: TRBJ1-1; clone_size: many; d_call: .; cdr3_aa: CASSLGGTTSTEAFF; cdr3_nt: TGCGCCAGCAGCTTGGGGGGGACAACCTCCACTGAAGCTTTCTTT
v_call: TRBV10-3; j_call: TRBJ2-1; clone_size: many; d_call: .; cdr3_aa: CASMTYGVSYNEQFF; cdr3_nt: TGTGCCAGCATGACCTACGGGGTTTCCTACAATGAGCAGTTCTTC
v_call: TRBV20-1; j_call: TRBJ2-7; clone_size: .; d_call: .; cdr3_aa: CIRTVDTYEQYF; cdr3_nt: TGCATCAGGACGGTGGACACCTACGAGCAGTACTTC
v_call: TRBV2; j_call: TRBJ1-2; clone_size: few; d_call: TRBD1; cdr3_aa: CASSDWGWTGQKIYGYTF; cdr3_nt: TGTGCCAGCAGTGATTGGGGGTGGACAGGACAGAAGATCTATGGCTACACCTTC
v_call: TRBV28; j_call: TRBJ2-2; clone_size: .; d_call: .; cdr3_aa: CASSRQSTGELFF; cdr3_nt: TGTGCCAGCAGTCGACAGAGCACCGGGGAGCTGTTTTTT
v_call: TRBV5-5; j_call: TRBJ2-5; clone_size: many; d_call: TRBD1; cdr3_aa: CASSRGQNQETQYF; cdr3_nt: TGTGCCAGCAGCCGGGGACAGAACCAAGAGACCCAGTACTTC
v_call: TRBV7-3; j_call: TRBJ1-1; clone_size: few; d_call: TRBD1; cdr3_aa: CASSRTGGANTEAFF; cdr3_nt: TGTGCCAGCAGCAGGACAGGGGGCGCGAACACTGAAGCTTTCTTT
v_call: TRBV20-1; j_call: TRBJ2-7; clone_size: .; d_call: TRBD2; cdr3_aa: CSAEVSGGAYEQYF; cdr3_nt: TGCAGTGCTGAAGTTAGCGGGGGGGCCTACGAGCAGTACTTC
v_call: TRBV5-6; j_call: TRBJ2-2; clone_size: few; d_call: .; cdr3_aa: CASSAGTHTGELFF; cdr3_nt: TGTGCCAGCAGCGCCGGGACCCACACCGGGGAGCTGTTTTTT
v_call: TRBV4-2; j_call: TRBJ1-2; clone_size: few; d_call: .; cdr3_aa: CASSHPRGGGGYTF; cdr3_nt: TGTGCCAGCAGCCACCCCAGGGGTGGGGGAGGCTACACCTTC
v_call: TRBV12-5; j_call: TRBJ2-1; clone_size: .; d_call: TRBD2; cdr3_aa: CASVPMRRGDEQFF; cdr3_nt: TGTGCTAGTGTACCGATGCGGCGGGGGGATGAGCAGTTCTTC
v_call: TRBV6-5; j_call: TRBJ2-4; clone_size: medium-sized; d_call: .; cdr3_aa: CASSSGGQGASKNIQYF; cdr3_nt: TGTGCCAGCAGCTCGGGCGGGCAAGGGGCCAGCAAAAACATTCAGTACTTC
v_call: TRBV2; j_call: TRBJ2-2; clone_size: many; d_call: TRBD2; cdr3_aa: CASSDRTSGMVGELFF; cdr3_nt: TGTGCCAGCAGTGACAGAACTAGCGGGATGGTGGGGGAGCTGTTTTTT